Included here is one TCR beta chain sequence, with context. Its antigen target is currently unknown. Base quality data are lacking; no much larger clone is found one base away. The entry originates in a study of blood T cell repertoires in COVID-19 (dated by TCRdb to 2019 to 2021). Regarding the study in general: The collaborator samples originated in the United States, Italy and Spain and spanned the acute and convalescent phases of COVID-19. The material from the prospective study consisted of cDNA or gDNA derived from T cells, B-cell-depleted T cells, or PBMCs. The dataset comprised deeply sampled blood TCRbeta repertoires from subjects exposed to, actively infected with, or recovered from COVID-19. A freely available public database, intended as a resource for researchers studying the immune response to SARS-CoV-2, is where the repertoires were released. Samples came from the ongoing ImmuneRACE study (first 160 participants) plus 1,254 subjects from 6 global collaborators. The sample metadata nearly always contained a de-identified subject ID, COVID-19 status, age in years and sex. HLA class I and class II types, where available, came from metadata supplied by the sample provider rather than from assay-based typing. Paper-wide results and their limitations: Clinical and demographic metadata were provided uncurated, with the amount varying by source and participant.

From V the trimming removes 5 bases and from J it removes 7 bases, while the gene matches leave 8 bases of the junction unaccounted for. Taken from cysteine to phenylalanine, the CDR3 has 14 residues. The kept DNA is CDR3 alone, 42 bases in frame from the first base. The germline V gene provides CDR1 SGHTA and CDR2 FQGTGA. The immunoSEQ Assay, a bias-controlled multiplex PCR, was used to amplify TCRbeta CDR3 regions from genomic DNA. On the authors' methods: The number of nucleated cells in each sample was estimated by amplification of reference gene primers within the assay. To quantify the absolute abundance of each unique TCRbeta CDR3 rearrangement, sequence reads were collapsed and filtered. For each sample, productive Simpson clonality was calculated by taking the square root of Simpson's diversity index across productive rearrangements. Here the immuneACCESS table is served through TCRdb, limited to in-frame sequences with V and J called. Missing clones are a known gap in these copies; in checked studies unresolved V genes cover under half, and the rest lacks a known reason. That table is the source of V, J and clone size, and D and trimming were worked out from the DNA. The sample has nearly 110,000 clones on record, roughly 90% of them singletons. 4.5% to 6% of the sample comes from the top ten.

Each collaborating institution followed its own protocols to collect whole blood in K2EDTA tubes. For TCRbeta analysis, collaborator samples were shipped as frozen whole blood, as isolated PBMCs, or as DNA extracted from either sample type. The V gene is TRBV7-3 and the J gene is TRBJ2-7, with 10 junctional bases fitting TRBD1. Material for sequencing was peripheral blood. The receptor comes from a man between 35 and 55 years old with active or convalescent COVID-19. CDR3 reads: CASSPTGQGWEQYF. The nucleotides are TGTGCCAGCAGCCCAACGGGACAGGGGTGGGAGCAGTACTTC.